This T cell receptor beta chain is from a study of T cells in Graves' hyperthyroidism and ophthalmopathy. RNA transcripts gave rise to amplified TCR beta CDR3 regions. Using the HTBI primer set, a first-round RT-PCR was run on the TCR CDR3. One entry per CDR3 protein, called by TCRdb with MiXCR from the multiplex PCR reads. The table has roughly 500,000 distinct CDR3 sequences, around 14% seen once; the top ten hold almost 6%. Uncontrolled infection, other autoimmune disease, pregnancy and lactation each barred patients from inclusion. Source material for PBMCs was about 10 ml fresh peripheral blood. CDR3 length: 11 amino acids. In germline, CDR1 is DFQATT, CDR2 SNEGSKA (reference sequence). V was pared by 0 bases and J by 5 bases, with 4 bases between. This clonotype was seen many times.

Material for sequencing was blood. This sequence was found in a woman under 40 with Graves' hyperthyroidism that later progressed to Graves' ophthalmopathy. The chain combines TRBV20-1 with TRBJ1-1; D gene unclear. CDR3 coding DNA: TGCAGTGCTAGAGAGCGGACTGAAGCTTTCTTT. As protein: CSARERTEAFF.